These T cell receptor beta chains were read from a single sample in a study of cytomegalovirus exposure and HLA in healthy donors. Profiled with immunoSEQ multiplex PCR; TCRdb holds only in-frame clones, not every one. The table lists some 130,000 clones, about 76% of them singletons. The sample was PBMCs. These receptors originate from a male donor in good health and CMV-seronegative. The CDR3 runs from the conserved cysteine through the conserved F or W. D genes are given only for firm matches. Some rows have no size entry. The others give once, few or many, or a class for an expanded clone.

v_gene,abundance,d_gene,j_gene,CDR3aa,CDR3nt
TRBV11-1,NA,NA,TRBJ2-1,CASSLYRSSYNEQFF,TGTGCCAGCAGCTTATACAGGAGCTCCTACAATGAGCAGTTCTTC
TRBV7-8,NA,NA,TRBJ1-1,CASSFTGSTEAFF,TGTGCCAGCAGCTTCACAGGGAGCACTGAAGCTTTCTTT
TRBV6-1,NA,NA,TRBJ2-7,CASRARERVREQYF,TGTGCCAGCAGGGCCCGGGAAAGGGTAAGGGAGCAGTACTTC
TRBV27,few,TRBD1,TRBJ2-2,CASTPLGQGANGELFF,TGTGCCAGCACCCCGTTGGGACAGGGGGCGAACGGGGAGCTGTTTTTT
TRBV19,few,TRBD2,TRBJ2-2,CASSLSGDTGELFF,TGTGCCAGTAGCTTGAGCGGGGACACCGGGGAGCTGTTTTTT
TRBV19,NA,TRBD1,TRBJ2-3,CASLMGQGLSDTQYF,TGTGCCAGTTTGATGGGACAGGGGTTGTCAGATACGCAGTATTTT
TRBV13,NA,NA,TRBJ2-1,CASSCPPGAGDNEQFF,TGTGCCAGCAGCTGCCCCCCCGGAGCAGGGGACAATGAGCAGTTCTTC
TRBV21-1,once,NA,TRBJ2-3,CASSFNPCQGGDTQYF,TGTGCCAGCAGCTTCAACCCCTGCCAGGGAGGGGATACGCAGTATTTT
TRBV7-9,NA,NA,TRBJ2-5,CSSSFSRDYQETQYF,TGTTCCAGCAGCTTCTCCCGGGACTACCAAGAGACCCAGTACTTC
TRBV4-1,few,TRBD2,TRBJ2-5,CASSQQGLAGKETQYF,TGCGCCAGCAGCCAACAAGGACTAGCGGGGAAAGAGACCCAGTACTTC
TRBV5-1,few,TRBD2,TRBJ2-3,CASSLGALAGGHTDTQYF,TGCGCCAGCAGCTTGGGGGCCCTTGCGGGGGGACACACAGATACGCAGTATTTT
TRBV7-4,few,NA,TRBJ1-4,CASSLVVRGFPEKLFF,TGTGCCAGCAGCTTAGTCGTACGGGGATTCCCTGAAAAACTGTTTTTT
TRBV5-1,NA,NA,TRBJ2-7,CASSFLRGTDEQYF,TGCGCCAGCAGCTTCCTCAGGGGCACTGACGAGCAGTACTTC
TRBV7-9,few,NA,TRBJ2-5,CASSLGLRKETQYF,TGTGCCAGCAGCTTGGGACTCCGAAAAGAGACCCAGTACTTC
TRBV7-9,few,TRBD1,TRBJ1-1,CASSRQGSNTEAFF,TGTGCCAGCAGCCGACAGGGGTCGAACACTGAAGCTTTCTTT
TRBV7-3,NA,NA,TRBJ2-3,CASSLGLGAGTDTQYF,TGTGCCAGCAGCTTAGGTTTGGGGGCTGGAACAGATACGCAGTATTTT
TRBV4-1,NA,TRBD2,TRBJ2-3,CASSTRTSGGAYTQYF,TGCGCCAGCAGCACCCGGACTAGCGGGGGGGCCTATACGCAGTATTTT
TRBV6-6,NA,NA,TRBJ1-3,CASSYPSPGSGNTIYF,TGTGCCAGCAGTTACCCCTCGCCGGGGTCCGGAAACACCATATATTTT
TRBV29-1,few,TRBD1,TRBJ1-2,CSVGTGTNYGYTF,TGCAGCGTTGGGACAGGAACTAACTATGGCTACACCTTC
TRBV9,NA,TRBD2,TRBJ2-5,CASSARTSGGSETQYF,TGTGCCAGCAGCGCCAGGACTAGCGGGGGAAGTGAGACCCAGTACTTC
TRBV5-1,NA,TRBD1,TRBJ1-4,CASTQGTGGNEKLFF,TGCGCCAGCACCCAGGGGACAGGGGGCAATGAAAAACTGTTTTTT
TRBV9,NA,NA,TRBJ2-7,CASSVNPSLSYEQYF,TGTGCCAGCAGCGTAAACCCTAGCCTCTCCTACGAGCAGTACTTC
TRBV6-5,NA,TRBD2,TRBJ2-5,CASSRTSGGKETQYF,TGTGCCAGCAGTCGGACTAGCGGGGGTAAAGAGACCCAGTACTTC
TRBV6-1,once,TRBD1,TRBJ2-3,CASSERDRGRF,TGTGCCAGCAGTGAACGGGACAGGGGTCGGTTT
TRBV29-1,NA,NA,TRBJ2-7,CSVVGQGAHEQYF,TGCAGCGTTGTGGGTCAGGGTGCCCACGAGCAGTACTTC
TRBV5-1,NA,NA,TRBJ2-1,CASSIPSGYGNEQFF,TGCGCCAGCAGCATCCCCTCAGGGTACGGCAATGAGCAGTTCTTC
TRBV5-6,few,TRBD2,TRBJ2-5,CASSLEGLAGGLRQQYF,TGTGCCAGCAGCTTGGAGGGACTAGCGGGGGGCCTGCGACAACAGTACTTC
TRBV9,NA,NA,TRBJ2-5,CASSPRAGAASLQETQYF,TGTGCCAGCAGCCCCCGGGCAGGGGCAGCGTCCCTCCAAGAGACCCAGTACTTC
TRBV5-6,NA,NA,TRBJ2-7,CASSLDVPTYEQYF,TGTGCCAGCAGCTTGGATGTCCCAACCTACGAGCAGTACTTC
TRBV15,NA,TRBD1,TRBJ1-5,CATSHQRGQGGQPQHF,TGTGCCACCAGCCACCAAAGAGGACAGGGCGGTCAGCCCCAGCATTTT
TRBV6-5,once,NA,TRBJ1-3,CASSLREIAGNTIYF,TGTGCCAGCAGCCTCAGGGAAATTGCTGGAAACACCATATATTTT
TRBV9,few,NA,TRBJ2-7,CASSVALEPSYEQYF,TGTGCCAGCAGCGTAGCTCTTGAGCCCTCCTACGAGCAGTACTTC
TRBV6-1,once,TRBD1,TRBJ2-7,CASSEEEWGTGGNEQYF,TGTGCCAGCAGTGAAGAGGAGTGGGGGACAGGGGGCAACGAGCAGTACTTC
TRBV25-1,NA,TRBD2,TRBJ2-1,CASSDVSGSWDEQFF,TGTGCCAGCAGTGATGTTAGCGGGAGTTGGGATGAGCAGTTCTTC
TRBV23-1,NA,NA,TRBJ2-7,CASSQSGGARYEQYF,TGCGCCAGCAGTCAATCAGGGGGGGCGCGGTACGAGCAGTACTTC
TRBV19,NA,TRBD1,TRBJ1-1,CASSTGQGEAFF,TGTGCCAGTAGTACCGGACAGGGTGAAGCTTTCTTT
TRBV5-1,NA,TRBD2,TRBJ2-1,CASSGGLAGSYNEQFF,TGCGCCAGCAGCGGGGGACTAGCGGGATCTTACAATGAGCAGTTCTTC
TRBV5-4,NA,TRBD1,TRBJ1-2,CASGAETGGNYGYTF,TGTGCCAGCGGCGCAGAGACAGGGGGTAACTATGGCTACACCTTC
TRBV6-5,NA,NA,TRBJ1-1,CASSLANTEAFF,TGTGCCAGCAGCTTAGCGAACACTGAAGCTTTCTTT